This record covers a single T cell receptor (beta chain). This clone was seen only a few times. Its cognate antigen has yet to be identified. Base qualities are not recorded, but no much larger clone differs from it by a single base. CD4+ T cells from unexposed donors were collected before the COVID-19 pandemic (2011-2018). After approximately eleven days of culture, CD4+ T cells were isolated with the EasySep CD4+ T cell isolation kit. As far as cell numbers permitted, CD4+ T cells from unexposed donors were tested for reactivity against SARS-CoV-2 S and N as well as four spike pools from common cold coronaviruses. PBMCs were cultured at about 1.9 million per well in IMDM supplemented with around 4.7% human AB serum and 10 IU/ml IL-2. Half of the culture medium was replaced with fresh IL-2-containing medium on days 3 and 7. Triplicate replicate wells were generally used for each peptide culture condition. Leukapheresis product for the unexposed donors was bought commercially. Ficoll-Paque PLUS gradient centrifugation was used to isolate PBMCs from leukapheresis product or whole blood. PBMCs were either used fresh in the expansion assay or cryopreserved at -140 degrees C. The QIAamp Micro DNA Kit was used to extract genomic DNA from the CD4+ T cells.

The entry originates in a study of CD4 T cells in relation to SARS-CoV-2 and coronaviruses (dated by TCRdb to the early 2020s). Regarding the study in general: In the ViraFEST assay, PBMCs were grown with antigen for 10 to 11 days, and TCR beta CDR3s were then sequenced to identify antigen-specific clonal expansions. Shared crossreactive spike epitopes were mapped to their HLA restriction using patient-derived lymphoblastoid cell lines. The Adaptive Biotechnologies TCR-sequencing kit was used to sequence samples from three pre-COVID donors and the naive versus memory experiments, while other data came from Illumina-based sequencing. A different, Illumina-based TCR-beta assay was used to sequence expansion assays from other donors in the study. Memory CD4+ T cell crossreactivity between SARS-CoV-2 and common cold coronavirus spike proteins was assessed at the TCR clonotype level in the study. An HIV-1 Nef peptide pool or a culture without peptide was used as the negative reference condition.

Library method: the immunoSEQ multiplex PCR assay. As for the original processing: During preprocessing, nonproductive sequences were discarded, as were any CDR3s that did not begin with C, did not end with F or W, or were shorter than 7 amino acids. Antigen-specific clonotypes were called with the MANAFEST web app, based on expansion relative to reference and other culture wells. A clone counted as positive if significantly expanded in 2 of 3 replicate wells versus the reference culture at FDR below 0.05. A further requirement for positive clones was significant expansion compared with all other tandem wells, along with an odds ratio above 5. CDR3 homology was measured as pairwise Levenshtein distance, computed with the stringdist R package after trimming three terminal residues from each end. The source is immuneACCESS, and TCRdb retained only in-frame sequences with V and J called. Part of the clones is not carried over; for the studies checked, unresolved V genes explain less than half of this, and the remainder is unexplained. That table supplies the V and J calls and clone size; D and trimming were determined from the DNA. The sample data list 25,000 to 30,000 clones, and roughly 69% of these were observed just once. The top ten clonotypes cover roughly 25% of the sample.

The paper as a whole reports these results and caveats: About 65% of donors had memory CD4+ clonotypes that crossrecognized SARS-CoV-2 and at least one common cold coronavirus spike. Significantly weaker SARS-CoV-2-driven expansion was shown by crossreactive clones than by monoreactive clones, consistent with antigenic imprinting. The study was constrained by small numbers of patients and of tested TCRs. No donor contributed both pre-pandemic and post-infection samples, which limited tracing the source of pre-existing responses. Crossreactivity analysis was centred on spike protein, so crossreactivity against other viral proteins was not assessed.

Clipping removes 3 bases from V and 7 bases from J, with 11 as the unmatched junction base count. The germline V gene encodes CDR1 LGHDT and CDR2 YNNKEL (reference sequence). The CDR3 runs 16 amino acids, cysteine and phenylalanine included. Of all the DNA, just the CDR3 is kept, 48 bases in frame from base 1. This TCR derives from a human donor in good health. The chain joins TRBV3-1 (or the pseudogene TRBV3-2) to TRBJ1-2, with 10 central nucleotides matching TRBD1. The sequenced material came from CD4+ T cells from PBMCs, cultured in vitro. The CDR3 protein is CASSHRISGTGAGYTF. The DNA is TGTGCCAGCAGCCACCGAATTTCCGGGACAGGGGCTGGCTACACCTTC.